These 22 T cell receptor beta chains were all obtained from the same sample, sequenced in a study of CD8+ T cells in alopecia areata (dated by TCRdb to the late 2010s). The protocol used for the library was the immunoSEQ multiplex PCR assay. For TCR sequencing, RNA was extracted from every sample and reverse transcribed into cDNA to serve as template. As stored in TCRdb, this immuneACCESS dataset retains in-frame rearrangements with V and J assigned. A fraction of the clones does not appear; measured against another copy, unresolved V genes explain less than half of the discrepancy, and the remainder lacks a known reason. This sample shows around 110,000 clones, and none of them turns up only once. The ten largest account for about 18% of the sample. The source material was lesional skin. The source is a C3H/HeJ mouse with alopecia areata. This strain has the MHC haplotype H2-k.

Note on this clone: Gene names are the mouse ones. The read terminates 4 residues ahead of where the CDR3 ends, so the germline J gene completes it. The chain recombines TRBV19 with TRBJ1-1; 7 bases align to TRBD1. Per the germline V gene, CDR1 is FNHDT and CDR2 is SITEND (reference sequence). The CDR3 spans 15 residues. The V and J ends lost 3 bases and 1 base, in that order; junction bases with no gene match: 6. The covered CDR3 bases are TGTGCCAGCAGTACCCCGACAGGGAAAAACACA. This encodes CASSTPTGKNT. The whole CDR3 protein is CASSTPTGKNTEVFF.

This clone was observed a few times. All gene names here are mouse names. The read ends 4 residues before the CDR3 terminus; that terminus is restored from the germline J gene. The chain joins TRBV1 to TRBJ1-2; tentatively, D is TRBD1 (5 bases). V shed 0 bases and J shed 3 bases, with 11 bases lying between them. Germline CDR1 NSQYPW, CDR2 LRSPGD (reference sequence). There are 15 residues in the CDR3. CDR3 bases read: TGCACCTGCAGTGCAGAATGGGGGTGGGACTCC. It yields the protein CTCSAEWGWDS. The CDR3 in full is CTCSAEWGWDSDYTF.

About this clone: Genes here carry mouse names. With the read ending 4 residues before the CDR3 end, the germline J gene is used to fill in that end. This chain connects TRBV13-1 to TRBJ2-1; 10 bases align to TRBD2. Trimming took 5 bases from V and 6 from J; bases not matched to a gene: 5. The CDR3 sequence is 14 residues long. The germline V gene encodes CDR1 NSHNY and CDR2 SYGAGN. The CDR3 bases that were read are TGTGCCAGCAGCTCGGACTGGGGGTCTGCT. Residues: CASSSDWGSA. The entire CDR3 reads CASSSDWGSAEQFF.

This clone was seen a handful of times. The genes and germline here are from mouse. The observed sequence ends 4 residues before the CDR3 terminus, with the missing tail filled in from the germline J gene. The genes are TRBV13-3 and TRBJ2-2; 9 positions match TRBD1. The V and J ends lost 3 bases and 0 bases, in that order; junction bases with no gene match: 3. Germline loops: CDR1 NNHDY, CDR2 SYVADS. The CDR3 is made up of 16 amino acids. The part of the CDR3 DNA that was read is TGTGCCAGCAGTGGGACAGGGGCCTCAAACACCGGG. As protein: CASSGTGASNTG. The CDR3 as a whole reads CASSGTGASNTGQLYF.

As regards this clone: Mouse gene names and germline throughout. Sequencing ends 4 residues short of the CDR3 end; the germline J gene provides the rest. The rearrangement links TRBV13-3 to TRBJ2-4; TRBD2 aligns across 11 bases. The V gene's germline CDR1 is NNHDY and CDR2 SYVADS. V shed 2 bases and J 0 bases; nucleotides not matched to a gene: 8. The CDR3 extends over 18 amino acids. Partial CDR3 DNA: TGTGCCAGCAGTGAAAGAACTGGGGGGGCCTCTAGTCAAAAC. Protein sequence: CASSERTGGASSQN. The CDR3 reads in full as CASSERTGGASSQNTLYF.

A word on this clone: At residue 13, the DNA translation does not agree with TCRdb's protein; the protein displayed here is the one encoded by the DNA. The germline and genes are mouse ones. The read terminates 3 residues ahead of where the CDR3 ends, so the germline J gene completes it. The chain uses TRBV13-3 and TRBJ1-3; no reliable D call. Trimming took 0 bases from V and 0 from J, leaving 10 bases between them. CDR3 length: 16 amino acids. CDR1 NNHDY and CDR2 SYVADS come from the germline V gene. This chain's CDR3 is CASSDAPENSGNTLYF. The part of the CDR3 DNA that was read is TGTGCCAGCAGTGATGCACCAGAGAATTCTGGAAATACG.

This clone was found many times. The germline and genes are mouse ones. The read halts 4 residues ahead of the CDR3 end, with the missing end drawn from the germline J gene. The gene calls are TRBV13-3 and TRBJ2-1, with TRBD1 as a possible D gene (5 bases). This CDR3 region has 13 residues. Germline V gene data show CDR1 as NNHDY and CDR2 as SYVADS. The CDR3 reads CASSDSGWAEQFF. The DNA read from the CDR3 is TGTGCCAGCAGTGATTCAGGGTGGGCT.

This clone was seen a few times. Mouse names are used for the genes. CDR3: CTCSAVDSANSDYTF. The sequenced CDR3 bases are TGCACCTGCAGTGCAGTCGACAGTGCAAACTCC. The chain couples TRBV1 to TRBJ1-2; the D gene is possibly TRBD1 (5 bases). The CDR3 end falls 4 residues outside the read, so it is completed with the germline J gene. Germline assignment: CDR1 NSQYPW and CDR2 LRSPGD (reference sequence). The CDR3 totals 15 residues. V lost 1 base, J lost 0 bases, and 9 bases lay in between. Using reference TRBV1 and TRBJ1-2 for the parts outside the CDR3, the full variable domain is VTLLEQNPRWRLVPRGQAVNLRCILKNSQYPWMSWYQQDLQKQLQWLFTLRSPGDKEVKSLPGADYLATRVTDTELRLQVANMSQGRTLYCTCSAVDSANSDYTFGSGTRLLVI.

This clone has just a few counts. The genes are named according to mouse. The CDR3 is cut off 4 residues early in the read; its end comes from the germline J gene. V usage is TRBV13-2 and J usage is TRBJ2-7, with a weak D call TRBD1 (5 bases). Per the germline V gene, CDR1 is NNHNN and CDR2 is SYGAGS (reference sequence). The CDR3 runs 14 residues. The sequenced CDR3 bases are TGTGCCAGCGGTGATGCCCAGGGTCTGTAT. This codes for CASGDAQGLY. The full-length CDR3 reads as CASGDAQGLYEQYF.

This clone was counted a few times. Germline and genes here are mouse. The read gets to within 4 residues of the CDR3 end, and the germline J gene fills in the rest. This chain uses TRBV1 with TRBJ2-7; possible D gene TRBD1, 6 bases. Germline V lookup: CDR1 NSQYPW, CDR2 LRSPGD (reference sequence). The CDR3 contains 11 residues. V lost 7 bases to trimming and J lost 3 bases, with 7 bases between them. CDR3 DNA, as far as it was read: TGCACCTGCAACAGGGTCTAT. Translating gives CTCNRVY. The whole CDR3 reads CTCNRVYEQYF.

This clone was picked up a small number of times. Gene and germline names: mouse. The read falls 4 residues short of the CDR3 end, and the missing part is taken from the germline J gene. The V gene is TRBV1, the J gene TRBJ2-1; D is possibly TRBD2 (6 bases). The CDR3 is 16 residues long. V was cut by 0 bases and J by 2 bases, with 11 bases left in between. Germline loops: CDR1 NSQYPW, CDR2 LRSPGD (reference sequence). The sequenced part of the CDR3 DNA is TGCACCTGCAGTGCAGATCGTCACTGGGACTATGCT. It specifies CTCSADRHWDYA. The entire CDR3 protein reads CTCSADRHWDYAEQFF. Looking up the rest from reference TRBV1 and TRBJ2-1 gives the full variable domain: VTLLEQNPRWRLVPRGQAVNLRCILKNSQYPWMSWYQQDLQKQLQWLFTLRSPGDKEVKSLPGADYLATRVTDTELRLQVANMSQGRTLYCTCSADRHWDYAEQFFGPGTRLTVL.

This clone was observed a few times. Gene labels here are mouse ones. The read halts 4 residues ahead of the CDR3 end, with the missing end drawn from the germline J gene. Different DNA sequences within this sample yield the same CDR3. This chain joins TRBV13-3 and TRBJ2-1, with D possibly matching TRBD1 (6 bases). This CDR3 contains 14 residues. Germline CDR1 reads NNHDY; CDR2 reads SYVADS. V lost 3 bases, J lost 5 bases, and 12 bases lay in between. This CDR3 is CASSGRGGDAEQFF. The covered CDR3 bases are TGTGCCAGCAGTGGACGAGGGGGTGATGCT.

Many counts were recorded for this clone. Gene names and germline refer to mouse. Read data end 4 residues before the CDR3 end; the end is taken from the germline J gene. This rearrangement joins TRBV1 to TRBJ2-1; no definite D call. Per germline, CDR1 NSQYPW and CDR2 LRSPGD (reference sequence). The CDR3 covers 15 residues. The germline V and J ends were trimmed by 0 bases and 4 bases, with 10 bases remaining between them. The DNA read from the CDR3 is TGCACCTGCAGTGCAGATCGCAACAGTTATGCT. Its protein is CTCSADRNSYA. The CDR3 as a whole reads CTCSADRNSYAEQFF. Full variable domain (rest looked up from reference TRBV1 and TRBJ2-1): VTLLEQNPRWRLVPRGQAVNLRCILKNSQYPWMSWYQQDLQKQLQWLFTLRSPGDKEVKSLPGADYLATRVTDTELRLQVANMSQGRTLYCTCSADRNSYAEQFFGPGTRLTVL.

This clone has only a few counts. Gene names are mouse gene names. Other nucleotide sequences from this sample produce the same CDR3. This CDR3 reads CASSGRDRGSNERLFF. CDR3 DNA, as far as it was read: TGTGCCAGCAGTGGGAGGGACAGGGGTTCCAACGAA. The chain has TRBV13-3 and TRBJ1-4, with TRBD1 matching over 10 bases. With the read ending 4 residues before the CDR3 end, the germline J gene is used to fill in that end. CDR3 length equals 16 residues. V was clipped by 3 bases and J by 1 base; unmatched bases: 3. Germline-derived CDR1 and CDR2 are NNHDY and SYVADS.

For this clone: Gene names are the mouse ones. The read halts 4 residues ahead of the CDR3 end, with the missing end drawn from the germline J gene. The gene calls are TRBV1 and TRBJ2-1; the match to TRBD2 covers 12 bases. The trim removed 2 bases at V and 6 bases at J, leaving 8 bases unmatched. CDR3 length: 17 amino acids. The germline V gene encodes CDR1 NSQYPW and CDR2 LRSPGD (reference sequence). CDR3 bases read: TGCACCTGCAGTGCAAGGGTGACTGGGGGGGCGCGTGCT. This encodes CTCSARVTGGARA. The complete CDR3 protein is CTCSARVTGGARAEQFF.

As concerns this clone: Germline and genes: mouse. The read falls 4 residues short of the CDR3 end, and the missing part is taken from the germline J gene. V is TRBV19 and J is TRBJ1-2; D perhaps matches TRBD1 (5 bases). Trimming left V 5 bases short and J 2 bases short, with 10 bases between. The germline V gene encodes CDR1 FNHDT and CDR2 SITEND (reference sequence). The CDR3 contains 13 residues. The sequenced part of the CDR3 DNA is TGTGCCAGCAGCCGTCGACAGAACTCC. It codes for CASSRRQNS. The full CDR3 protein is CASSRRQNSDYTF.

About this clone itself: Gene names are the mouse ones. The read ends 4 residues early relative to the CDR3; the germline J gene fills the gap. The chain uses TRBV1 and TRBJ1-1; D is undetermined. Germline V gives CDR1 NSQYPW, CDR2 LRSPGD (reference sequence). V lost 4 bases and J 0 bases, leaving 9 bases between the germline ends. The CDR3 runs 14 residues. The sequenced CDR3 bases are TGCACCTGCAGTGGAAGACAAACAAACACA. Amino acid sequence: CTCSGRQTNT. The CDR3 in its entirety is CTCSGRQTNTEVFF.

In this sample, this clone turned up many times. Genes and germline are mouse. The CDR3 goes on 4 residues after the read ends, and that part is filled in from the germline J gene. V and J are TRBV13-3 and TRBJ2-1; D remains ambiguous. Trimming cost V 5 bases and J 4 bases, with 7 bases left between them. This CDR3 has 12 residues. From germline, CDR1 is NNHDY and CDR2 SYVADS. The CDR3 loop is CASSAGYAEQFF. The CDR3 DNA, read in part, is TGTGCCAGCAGCGCTGGTTATGCT.

This clone was detected only a few times. The protein given in TCRdb and the translation of the DNA differ at residue 13, and the sequence presented here derives from the DNA. Mouse names are used for the genes. The CDR3 goes on 3 residues after the read ends, and that part is filled in from the germline J gene. The genes are TRBV19 and TRBJ1-6, with TRBD1 identical over 9 bases. Being an ORF, TRBJ1-6 has a function that is uncertain. V gave up 3 bases and J gave up 4 bases; unmatched junction bases: 5. The CDR3 length is 16 residues. Germline CDR1 and CDR2: FNHDT and SITEND (reference sequence). Incomplete CDR3 DNA: TGTGCCAGCAGTACTCCGGGACAGGGTTATAATTCGCCC. Translation gives CASSTPGQGYNSP. The whole CDR3 sequence reads CASSTPGQGYNSPLYF.

Note on this clone: All gene names here are mouse names. The read gets to within 4 residues of the CDR3 end, and the germline J gene fills in the rest. The chain employs TRBV19 and TRBJ2-7; 9 bases are a match to TRBD1. There are 14 residues in the CDR3. Germline V lookup: CDR1 FNHDT, CDR2 SITEND (reference sequence). With V trimmed by 3 bases and J by 3 bases, 4 bases remained unmatched. This CDR3 reads CASSSRQGGYEQYF. The part of the CDR3 DNA that was read is TGTGCCAGCAGTAGCAGACAGGGGGGCTAT.

Points on this clone: Germline and genes here are mouse. With the read ending 4 residues before the CDR3 end, the germline J gene is used to fill in that end. The rearrangement joins TRBV14 to TRBJ2-3; TRBD1 matches at 9 bases. The germline CDR1 and CDR2 sequences are SGHDT and FRDEAV. V lost 5 bases to trimming and J lost 0 bases; unmatched junction nucleotides: 1. The CDR3 sequence is 14 residues long. The DNA read from the CDR3 is TGTGCCAGCAGGGGGACAGGGAGTGCAGAA. Its protein product is CASRGTGSAE. The whole CDR3 sequence reads CASRGTGSAETLYF.

With regard to this clone: Gene names and germline refer to mouse. The read terminates 4 residues ahead of where the CDR3 ends, so the germline J gene completes it. The rearrangement uses TRBV13-3 and TRBJ2-7, with 12 nucleotides matching TRBD1. With 5 bases clipped from V and 1 base from J, the junction kept 10 bases outside the gene matches. This CDR3 is built from 17 residues. Germline values: CDR1 NNHDY, CDR2 SYVADS. The CDR3 region is CASRDRDRGRISYEQYF. The CDR3 bases that were read are TGTGCCAGCAGAGACCGGGACAGGGGGCGCATATCCTAT.